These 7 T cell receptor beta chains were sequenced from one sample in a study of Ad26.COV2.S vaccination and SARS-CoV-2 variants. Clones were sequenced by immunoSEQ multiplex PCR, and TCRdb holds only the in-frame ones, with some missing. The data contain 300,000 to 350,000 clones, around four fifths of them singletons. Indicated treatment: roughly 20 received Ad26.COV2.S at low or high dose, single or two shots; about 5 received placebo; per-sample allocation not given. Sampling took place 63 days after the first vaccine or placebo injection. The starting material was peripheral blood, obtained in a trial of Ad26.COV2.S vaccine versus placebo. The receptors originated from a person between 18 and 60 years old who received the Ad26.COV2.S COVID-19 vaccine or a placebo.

The CDR3 nucleotides read TGCGCCAGCAGCAGACCTAGCGGGGGGGACCAAGAGACCCAGTACTTC. It encodes CASSRPSGGDQETQYF. This chain uses TRBV5-1 with TRBJ2-5; 12 bases are shared with TRBD2. The germline CDR1 and CDR2 sequences are SGHRS and YFSETQ. The CDR3 extends over 16 amino acids. J gave up 0 bases and V 4 bases, and 4 bases lay outside the gene matches. Looking up the rest from reference TRBV5-1 and TRBJ2-5 gives the full variable domain: KAGVTQTPRYLIKTRGQQVTLSCSPISGHRSVSWYQQTPGQGLQFLFEYFSETQRNKGNFPGRFSGRQFSNSRSEMNVSTLELGDSALYLCASSRPSGGDQETQYFGPGTRLLVL.

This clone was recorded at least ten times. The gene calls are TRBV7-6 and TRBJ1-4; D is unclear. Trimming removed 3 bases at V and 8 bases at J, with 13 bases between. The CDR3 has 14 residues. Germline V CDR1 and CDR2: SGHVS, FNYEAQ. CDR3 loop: CASSLRQVGEKLFF. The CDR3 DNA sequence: TGTGCCAGCAGCTTGAGGCAGGTGGGGGAAAAACTGTTTTTT.

In nucleotides, the CDR3 is TGTGCCAGCTCACCAAGCGACGAGCAGTACTTC. This gives the protein CASSPSDEQYF. The chain combines TRBV18 with TRBJ2-7; D remains ambiguous. The germline gives CDR1 KGHSH, CDR2 LQKENI. The CDR3 sequence is 11 residues long. V lost 2 bases and J lost 5, with 4 bases in between.

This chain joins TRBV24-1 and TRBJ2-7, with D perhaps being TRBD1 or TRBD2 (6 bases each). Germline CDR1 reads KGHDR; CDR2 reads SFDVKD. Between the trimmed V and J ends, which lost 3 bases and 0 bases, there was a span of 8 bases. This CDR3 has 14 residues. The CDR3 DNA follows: TGTGCCACCAGTGATGGAGGGGGCTCCTACGAGCAGTACTTC. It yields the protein CATSDGGGSYEQYF.

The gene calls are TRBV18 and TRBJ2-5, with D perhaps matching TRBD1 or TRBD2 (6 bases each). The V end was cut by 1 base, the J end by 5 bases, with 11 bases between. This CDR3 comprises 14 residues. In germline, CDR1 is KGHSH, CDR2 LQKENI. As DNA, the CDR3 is TGTGCCAGCTCACCACTAACGGGGGCCGAGACCCAGTACTTC. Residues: CASSPLTGAETQYF.

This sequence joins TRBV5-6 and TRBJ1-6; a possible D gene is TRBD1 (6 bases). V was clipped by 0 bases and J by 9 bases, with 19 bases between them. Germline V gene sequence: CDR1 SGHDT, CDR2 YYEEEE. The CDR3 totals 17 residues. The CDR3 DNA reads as TGTGCCAGCAGCTTGGTGGGGGGCGCAGGCCTAGGTTCACCCCTCCACTTT. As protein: CASSLVGGAGLGSPLHF.

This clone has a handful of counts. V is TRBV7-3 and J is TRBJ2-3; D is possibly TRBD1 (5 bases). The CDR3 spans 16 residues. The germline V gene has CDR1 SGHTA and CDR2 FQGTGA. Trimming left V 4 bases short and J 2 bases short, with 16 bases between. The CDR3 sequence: CASSSDRPLITDTQYF. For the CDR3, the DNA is TGTGCCAGCAGCTCCGACAGACCGCTGATCACAGATACGCAGTATTTT.